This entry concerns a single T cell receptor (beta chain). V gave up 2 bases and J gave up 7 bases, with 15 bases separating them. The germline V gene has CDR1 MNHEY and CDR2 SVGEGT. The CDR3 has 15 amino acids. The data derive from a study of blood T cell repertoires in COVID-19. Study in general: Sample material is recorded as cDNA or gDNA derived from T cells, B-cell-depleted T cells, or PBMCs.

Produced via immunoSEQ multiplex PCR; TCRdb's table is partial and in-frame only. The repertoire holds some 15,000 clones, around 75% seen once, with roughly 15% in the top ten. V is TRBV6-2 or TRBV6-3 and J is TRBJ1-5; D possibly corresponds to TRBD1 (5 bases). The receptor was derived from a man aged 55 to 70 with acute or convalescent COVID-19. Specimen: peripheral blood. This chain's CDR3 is CASSYGDGGRQPQHF. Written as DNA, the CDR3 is TGTGCCAGCAGTTACGGAGACGGGGGAAGGCAGCCCCAGCATTTT.